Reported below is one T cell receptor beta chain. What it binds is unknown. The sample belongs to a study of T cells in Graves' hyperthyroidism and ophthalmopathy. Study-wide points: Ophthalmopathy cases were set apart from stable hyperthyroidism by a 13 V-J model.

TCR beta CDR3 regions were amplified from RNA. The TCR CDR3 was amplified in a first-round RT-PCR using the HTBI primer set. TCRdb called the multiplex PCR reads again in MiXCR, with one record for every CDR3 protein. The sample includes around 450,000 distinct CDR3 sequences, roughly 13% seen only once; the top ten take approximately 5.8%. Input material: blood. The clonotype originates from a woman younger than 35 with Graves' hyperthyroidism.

CDR3 loop: CSVASGANVLTF. The CDR3 region has the DNA TGCAGCGTTGCCTCTGGGGCCAACGTCCTGACTTTC. V usage is TRBV29-1 and J usage is TRBJ2-6; D remains unclear. Germline loops: CDR1 SQVTM, CDR2 ANQGSEA. Between the trimmed V and J ends, which lost 4 bases and 0 bases, there was a span of 1 base. This CDR3 spans 12 amino acids.